This T cell receptor (beta chain) was sequenced during a study of blood T cell repertoires in COVID-19. Data came from immunoSEQ multiplex PCR; TCRdb stores just in-frame clones and leaves some out. The sample has more than 85,000 clones, around nine tenths seen once; the top ten hold 2% to 2.5%. The CDR3 has 15 amino acids. V was trimmed by 1 base and J by 4 bases, leaving 11 bases between them. CDR1 is SEHNR, CDR2 FQNEAQ, per germline (reference sequence). This chain connects TRBV7-9 to TRBJ2-1, with D maybe TRBD1 (5 bases). The specimen sequenced was peripheral blood. This clonotype originated in a man in his fifties with active COVID-19. Here the CDR3 DNA reads TGTGCCAGCAGCTTAGATCGGGCAGGGTACAATGAGCAGTTCTTC. This gives the protein CASSLDRAGYNEQFF.